This TCR beta chain was recorded in a study of PD-1 blockade in classical Hodgkin lymphoma. Brentuximab vedotin exposure varied among the patients, all of whom had relapsed after autologous stem cell transplantation. Best response was recorded as complete response, partial response or progressive disease. Measured with immunoSEQ multiplex PCR; TCRdb has only the in-frame clones, and not every one. The sample shows about 11,000 clones, about three quarters of them seen only once. Trimming took 0 bases from V and 4 from J; bases not matched to a gene: 10. The CDR3 has 17 amino acids. In germline, CDR1 is SGHRS, CDR2 YFSETQ. Broader study findings: The causes of the repertoire differences, possibly disease activity or prior therapy, remain undefined. While CD8+ TCR diversity did not rise significantly by C4D1, CD4+ TCR diversity did. Similar baseline diversity was found in complete responders and newly diagnosed patients.

This clone was recorded a few times. The target antigen is unknown. This sample comprised peripheral blood mononuclear cells (PBMCs), obtained at baseline. This chain joins TRBV5-1 and TRBJ2-5; 9 nucleotides agree with TRBD2. The source of this sequence is a human donor with classical Hodgkin lymphoma. CDR3 coding DNA: TGCGCCAGCAGCTTGGAGGTAGCGGGGGCCTTCGGAGAGACCCAGTACTTC. This sequence encodes CASSLEVAGAFGETQYF. Full variable domain (missing parts from reference TRBV5-1 and TRBJ2-5): KAGVTQTPRYLIKTRGQQVTLSCSPISGHRSVSWYQQTPGQGLQFLFEYFSETQRNKGNFPGRFSGRQFSNSRSEMNVSTLELGDSALYLCASSLEVAGAFGETQYFGPGTRLLVL.